This T cell receptor beta chain was observed in a study of blood T cells in healthy people across ages. With a J-beta primer mix and a sample-barcoded 5' primer, a second PCR ran about 7 to 12 cycles. One entry per CDR3 protein, called by TCRdb with MiXCR from the 5' RACE reads. The table shows about 760,000 distinct CDR3 sequences, with about 56% occurring only once. The V gene's germline CDR1 is DFQATT and CDR2 SNEGSKA (reference sequence). Losses at the gene ends were 5 bases for V and 3 bases for J; bases not matched to a gene: 7. The CDR3 contains 13 residues. This clonotype was sampled from a middle-aged man in good health. The chain recombines TRBV20-1 with TRBJ2-7; 7 positions agree with TRBD1. The sequencing input was blood. Here the CDR3 reads CSAGQDPIYEQYF. In DNA, the CDR3 is TGCAGTGCTGGACAGGACCCGATCTACGAGCAGTACTTC.